The clone carrying this TCR beta chain was detected many times. This specimen belongs to a study of regulatory T cells in long-lasting Graves disease. TCR beta libraries were built with iRepertoire HTBI primers and Arm-PCR of CDR3 regions. TCRdb re-analysed the multiplex PCR reads in MiXCR, keeping a single row per CDR3 protein. The repertoire holds around 420,000 distinct CDR3 sequences, less than 20% seen once, with 22% in the top ten. Indicated time point: newly diagnosed GD, antithyroid drugs for less than 3 months. Construction of the TCR library relied on RNA isolated from PBMCs. This CDR3 is 15 amino acids long. V dropped 7 bases and J dropped 3 bases, with 16 bases sitting between them. The germline gives CDR1 MNHEY, CDR2 SVGEGT.

The sequencing here drew on peripheral blood mononuclear cells (PBMCs), taken at new diagnosis, from a patient treated with antithyroid drugs. The sequence came from a female donor with Graves disease. The chain recombines TRBV6-2 or TRBV6-3 with TRBJ2-1; a weak D match, TRBD2 (6 bases). This CDR3 is CASTPTGTHYNEQFF. The CDR3, as DNA: TGTGCCAGCACCCCTACGGGGACTCACTACAATGAGCAGTTCTTC.